This T cell receptor (beta chain) was identified during a study of radiotherapy plus CTLA-4 blockade in lung cancer. Trimming removed 3 bases at V and 3 bases at J, with 15 bases between. The CDR3 totals 15 residues. The V gene's germline CDR1 is SGHRS and CDR2 YFSETQ. Assay used: immunoSEQ multiplex PCR; TCRdb lists only in-frame clones, some missing. The sample holds around 110,000 clones, around 89% seen once. This clone was seen just once. This sequence joins TRBV5-1 and TRBJ1-2, with unresolved D. This receptor was obtained from a human donor with non-small cell lung cancer that progressed on radiotherapy plus ipilimumab. This specimen consisted of peripheral blood, obtained from a patient treated with radiotherapy plus ipilimumab. CDR3 DNA: TGCGCCAGCAGCTCCCTACCGAGCACCGACTATGGCTACACCTTC. As protein: CASSSLPSTDYGYTF.